This passage covers 15 T cell receptor beta chains from one sample sequenced in a study of patients and donors after allogeneic stem cell transplantation. TCRdb recomputed calls from the RT-PCR reads with MiXCR, one row per CDR3 protein. This sample has about 150,000 distinct CDR3 sequences; roughly 35% occur once, and the top ten carry about 50%. The sample was blood, either unsorted or a sorted T cell fraction (not recorded which). The receptors shown here come from a human donor who was either an allogeneic HSCT recipient or a stem cell or donor lymphocyte infusion donor (not recorded which). It is not recorded whose cells these are; they may come from a transplant donor.

A few counts support this clonotype. This chain connects TRBV7-9 to TRBJ1-1; D possibly corresponds to TRBD1 (5 bases). V shed 4 bases and J shed 2 bases, with 14 bases lying between them. Germline V lookup: CDR1 SEHNR, CDR2 FQNEAQ (reference sequence). There are 15 residues in the CDR3. The CDR3 reads CASSSGRQLNTEAFF. The CDR3 coding sequence is TGTGCCAGCAGCTCGGGACGGCAACTTAACACTGAAGCTTTCTTT.

The chain joins TRBV12-3 or TRBV12-4 to TRBJ2-3; 7 nucleotides align to TRBD1. Trimming at V came to 3 bases and at J to 6 bases, leaving 6 bases not matched to a gene. This CDR3 is built from 14 residues. The CDR3 sequence: CASSFTGVRDTQYF. The CDR3, as DNA: TGTGCCAGCAGTTTCACAGGGGTGCGGGATACGCAGTATTTT.

The chain combines TRBV20-1 with TRBJ1-2; D gene unclear. Germline CDR1 reads DFQATT; CDR2 reads SNEGSKA (reference sequence). The CDR3 covers 13 residues. The germline V and J ends were trimmed by 6 bases and 4 bases, with 15 bases remaining between them. The CDR3 DNA sequence: TGCAGTGCCCGCCCCGCTCTCGGCTATGGCTACACCTTC. Translating gives CSARPALGYGYTF.

This clonotype was found a few times. This chain joins TRBV10-3 and TRBJ2-3, with 7 bases identical to TRBD1. The J segment lost 2 bases and the V segment lost 3 bases, leaving 2 bases of the junction unmatched. This CDR3 contains 14 residues. CDR1 ENHRY and CDR2 SYGVKD come from the germline V gene. The chain's CDR3 is CAISEGGPTDTQYF. The CDR3 coding sequence is TGTGCCATCAGTGAAGGGGGCCCCACAGATACGCAGTATTTT.

The CDR3 DNA is TGCGCCAGCAGCTTGGCCGTTCGGGACAGGTTCCAAGAGACCCAGTACTTC. This gives the protein CASSLAVRDRFQETQYF. V and J are TRBV5-1 and TRBJ2-5; 8 nucleotides agree with TRBD1. This CDR3 contains 17 residues. CDR1 and CDR2 from the germline V gene are SGHRS and YFSETQ. The V segment lost 0 bases and the J segment 1 base; nucleotides outside the gene matches: 8. The whole variable domain, remainder taken from reference TRBV5-1 and TRBJ2-5, is KAGVTQTPRYLIKTRGQQVTLSCSPISGHRSVSWYQQTPGQGLQFLFEYFSETQRNKGNFPGRFSGRQFSNSRSEMNVSTLELGDSALYLCASSLAVRDRFQETQYFGPGTRLLVL.

The chain has TRBV7-8 and TRBJ1-5, with D possibly being TRBD1 (5 bases). Trimming stripped 4 bases from V and 5 bases from J, with 6 bases between. There are 12 residues in the CDR3. CDR1 and CDR2 (germline): SGHVS, FQNEAQ. CDR3 DNA: TGTGCCAGCAGCTCGACAGATCAGCCCCAGCATTTT. Its translation: CASSSTDQPQHF.

The rearrangement uses TRBV6-6 and TRBJ2-2, with D uncertain. V was clipped by 2 bases and J by 3 bases, with 1 base between them. The CDR3 spans 12 residues. Looked up from germline, CDR1 is MNHNY and CDR2 is SVGAGI (reference sequence). This CDR3 is CASSYDTGELFF. CDR3 in DNA: TGTGCCAGCAGTTACGACACCGGGGAGCTGTTTTTT.

The sample holds a few counts of this clonotype. The V and J genes are TRBV4-2 and TRBJ2-3; no definite D call. The germline V gene has CDR1 LGHNA and CDR2 YNFKEQ. V lost 0 bases, J lost 1 base, and 14 bases lay in between. The CDR3 has 17 amino acids. The CDR3 is CASSQDLSGLGTDTQYF. CDR3 DNA: TGTGCCAGCAGCCAAGATCTTTCTGGCCTGGGCACAGATACGCAGTATTTT.

The table lists this clonotype with a few counts. V and J are TRBV4-3 and TRBJ1-1; D may be TRBD1 (5 bases). CDR3 length: 14 residues. Trimming cost V 4 bases and J 3 bases, with 12 bases left between them. The germline CDR1 and CDR2 sequences are LGHNA and YSLEER. DNA of the CDR3: TGCGCCAGCAGCCTATCAGCCAGGGACACTGAAGCTTTCTTT. Protein: CASSLSARDTEAFF.

The rearrangement joins TRBV5-1 to TRBJ1-2, with D unresolved. CDR3 size: 15 residues. V lost 4 bases, J lost 5 bases, and 18 bases lay in between. The germline V gene has CDR1 SGHRS and CDR2 YFSETQ. The CDR3 DNA is TGCGCCAGCAGCCCTCCTTCCCCCGGTTGGTATGGCTACACCTTC. Protein sequence: CASSPPSPGWYGYTF.

In this sample, this clonotype turned up once. The CDR3 region has the DNA TGTGCCAGCAGCTTACTTCTAGCGGACAATGAGCAGTTCTTC. Amino acids: CASSLLLADNEQFF. This chain uses TRBV7-9 with TRBJ2-1, with 7 positions matching TRBD2. The germline V gene has CDR1 SEHNR and CDR2 FQNEAQ (reference sequence). This CDR3 contains 14 residues. V trimming: 2 bases; J trimming: 5 bases; junction bases outside the gene matches: 3.

V and J are TRBV7-9 and TRBJ1-4; no definite D call. V lost 7 bases, J lost 7 bases, and 19 bases lay in between. CDR1 and CDR2 from the germline V gene are SEHNR and FQNEAQ (reference sequence). This CDR3 has 15 amino acids. The CDR3 loop reads CASTVRGGWSEKLFF. The CDR3 nucleotides are TGTGCCAGCACCGTGCGGGGAGGATGGAGTGAAAAACTGTTTTTT.

The V gene is TRBV27, the J gene TRBJ2-5; TRBD2 aligns across 7 bases. The CDR3 consists of 14 residues. Germline CDR1 MNHEY, CDR2 SMNVEV (reference sequence). Trimming cost V 3 bases and J 2 bases; bases outside gene matches: 3. The chain's CDR3 is CASSFLGGQETQYF. CDR3 bases: TGTGCCAGCAGTTTCCTCGGGGGGCAAGAGACCCAGTACTTC.

This clonotype was counted only a few times. The V and J genes are TRBV5-1 and TRBJ1-1, with D perhaps matching TRBD1 (5 bases). CDR1 is SGHRS and CDR2 is YFSETQ in the germline V gene. V was pared by 5 bases and J by 1 base, with 15 bases between. The CDR3 extends over 15 amino acids. CDR3 region: CASRWGNRPNTEAFF. The DNA of the CDR3 is TGCGCCAGCAGGTGGGGGAATAGACCGAACACTGAAGCTTTCTTT. Based on the CDR3 plus reference TRBV5-1 and TRBJ1-1, the full variable domain is KAGVTQTPRYLIKTRGQQVTLSCSPISGHRSVSWYQQTPGQGLQFLFEYFSETQRNKGNFPGRFSGRQFSNSRSEMNVSTLELGDSALYLCASRWGNRPNTEAFFGQGTRLTVV.

This clonotype was seen a handful of times. The rearrangement joins TRBV4-3 to TRBJ1-2, with 8 bases matching TRBD1. CDR3 size: 16 residues. Germline V CDR1 and CDR2: LGHNA, YSLEER. V lost 1 base, J lost 8 bases, and 12 bases stayed unmatched. The chain's CDR3 is CASSQGPGTGMGGYTF. CDR3 in DNA: TGCGCCAGCAGCCAAGGGCCCGGGACAGGCATGGGGGGCTACACCTTC.